These T cell receptor beta chains were read from a single sample in a study of cytomegalovirus exposure and HLA in healthy donors. Sequencing was performed with immunoSEQ multiplex PCR; in TCRdb, only in-frame clones are kept and a portion is missing. In total, the table holds just under 90,000 clones. Sequencing was performed on PBMCs. The receptors derive from a girl aged 5-17 years in good health and CMV-seropositive. CDR3s include the opening cysteine and the closing phenylalanine or tryptophan. A D gene is named only where the DNA matches it firmly.

v_call,j_call,d_call,cdr3_aa,cdr3_nt
TRBV27,TRBJ1-6,NA,CASSNPYSYNSPLHF,TGTGCCAGCAGTAACCCCTACTCCTATAATTCACCCCTCCACTTT
TRBV5-4,TRBJ2-6,TRBD1,CASSLGQGAYSGANVLTF,TGTGCCAGCAGCTTAGGACAGGGGGCATACTCTGGGGCCAACGTCCTGACTTTC
TRBV5-6,TRBJ2-1,TRBD2,CASSFDSGATDNEQFF,TGTGCCAGCAGCTTCGATAGCGGGGCAACCGACAATGAGCAGTTCTTC
TRBV2,TRBJ1-2,NA,CASSEVKGHNYGYTF,TGTGCCAGCAGTGAGGTGAAGGGGCACAACTATGGCTACACCTTC
TRBV14,TRBJ2-2,NA,CASSHQGLGQFNTGELFF,TGTGCCAGCAGCCATCAGGGGCTGGGGCAGTTTAACACCGGGGAGCTGTTTTTT
TRBV19,TRBJ2-7,TRBD2,CASSWTSGAREQYF,TGTGCCAGTTCCTGGACTAGCGGGGCTCGGGAGCAGTACTTC
TRBV6-6,TRBJ1-2,TRBD1,CASIGDRDRGLSGYTF,TGTGCCAGCATTGGGGACCGGGACAGGGGGCTGAGTGGCTACACCTTC
TRBV18,TRBJ2-5,NA,CASSPPMGPETQYF,TGTGCCAGCTCACCCCCCATGGGGCCGGAGACCCAGTACTTC
TRBV7-9,TRBJ2-7,NA,CASSPEGDYEQYF,TGTGCCAGCAGCCCCGAGGGGGACTACGAGCAGTACTTC
TRBV2,TRBJ2-4,NA,CASSASGRLAKNIQYF,TGTGCCAGCAGTGCCTCAGGGCGACTAGCCAAAAACATTCAGTACTTC
TRBV27,TRBJ2-2,TRBD1,CASRLQGTGELFF,TGTGCCAGCCGACTACAGGGGACCGGGGAGCTGTTTTTT
TRBV30,TRBJ1-6,NA,CAWSDRGWNSPLHF,TGTGCCTGGAGCGATCGGGGATGGAATTCACCCCTCCACTTT
TRBV15,TRBJ2-2,NA,CATSREPRGSGELFF,TGTGCCACCAGCAGAGAACCCCGAGGGTCCGGGGAGCTGTTTTTT
TRBV4-1,TRBJ1-2,TRBD1,CASSQGGRTGVYGYTF,TGCGCCAGCAGCCAGGGCGGGAGGACAGGCGTGTATGGCTACACCTTC
TRBV29-1,TRBJ1-2,NA,CSVDVANYGYTF,TGCAGCGTTGACGTCGCTAACTATGGCTACACCTTC
TRBV4-1,TRBJ1-4,NA,CASSQEPRGGEKLFF,TGCGCCAGCAGCCAAGAGCCCCGGGGGGGGGAAAAACTGTTTTTT
TRBV28,TRBJ1-2,TRBD1,CASSLGQWYGYTF,TGTGCCAGCAGTTTGGGACAGTGGTATGGCTACACCTTC
TRBV19,TRBJ1-5,NA,CASSIGGRQPQHF,TGTGCCAGTAGTATTGGGGGCAGGCAGCCCCAGCATTTT
TRBV4-2,TRBJ1-2,NA,CASSQAGNYGYTF,TGTGCCAGCAGCCAAGCAGGGAACTATGGCTACACCTTC
TRBV19,TRBJ1-1,TRBD1,CASSIEGQGNTEAFF,TGTGCCAGTAGTATAGAGGGACAGGGGAACACTGAAGCTTTCTTT
TRBV6-6,TRBJ1-6,NA,CASSYVLSPLHF,TGTGCCAGCAGTTACGTTCTTTCACCCCTCCACTTT
TRBV29-1,TRBJ2-7,NA,CSVSGGREYEQYF,TGCAGCGTTTCAGGGGGGAGAGAGTACGAGCAGTACTTC
TRBV7-2,TRBJ1-4,NA,CASSLGGLGATNEKLFF,TGTGCCAGCAGCTTAGGTGGTCTTGGAGCGACTAATGAAAAACTGTTTTTT
TRBV9,TRBJ1-6,NA,CASSVEPTGNSPLHF,TGTGCCAGCAGCGTAGAGCCGACGGGGAATTCACCCCTCCACTTT
TRBV4-2,TRBJ2-3,TRBD2,CASSQGSSGGADTQYF,TGTGCCAGCAGCCAAGGTTCTAGCGGGGGTGCAGATACGCAGTATTTT
TRBV9,TRBJ1-1,TRBD1,CASSVKPTGVINTEAFF,TGTGCCAGCAGCGTAAAGCCGACAGGGGTAATCAACACTGAAGCTTTCTTT
TRBV5-5,TRBJ2-7,TRBD1,CASSREGQGFYEQYF,TGTGCCAGCAGCCGAGAGGGACAGGGGTTCTACGAGCAGTACTTC
TRBV4-1,TRBJ2-1,TRBD1,CASSQEMRQGFYNEQFF,TGCGCCAGCAGCCAAGAAATGAGACAGGGATTCTACAATGAGCAGTTCTTC
TRBV6-1,TRBJ2-7,TRBD2,CASSKAGAYEQYF,TGTGCCAGCAGCAAAGCGGGGGCTTACGAGCAGTACTTC
TRBV5-1,TRBJ1-2,TRBD1,CASSPGTGIHGYTF,TGCGCCAGCAGCCCCGGGACAGGGATCCATGGCTACACCTTC
TRBV5-4,TRBJ1-6,NA,CASSSNLDSPLHF,TGTGCCAGCAGCTCCAACTTAGATTCACCCCTCCACTTT
TRBV4-1,TRBJ1-1,TRBD1,CASSPDQGATEAFF,TGCGCCAGCAGCCCTGATCAGGGGGCCACTGAAGCTTTCTTT
TRBV7-2,TRBJ1-2,NA,CASSLEFARGYTF,TGTGCCAGCAGCTTAGAGTTCGCGCGCGGCTACACCTTC
TRBV4-1,TRBJ1-3,NA,CASSQVADSGNTIYF,TGCGCCAGCAGCCAAGTCGCGGACTCTGGAAACACCATATATTTT
TRBV18,TRBJ1-2,NA,CASSLTDGIGGYTF,TGTGCCAGCTCACTTACGGACGGGATCGGTGGCTACACCTTC